Sequencing of this T cell receptor (beta chain) was carried out in a study of tumor-infiltrating lymphocytes in localized non-small cell lung cancer. Study context: Each patient gave resected tumor and non-adjacent uninvolved lung tissue. The study's findings and limits: IM1 and IM2 tumors showed no difference in T-cell fraction.

Only in-frame clones appear in the TCRdb table, and some are missing; sequencing was by immunoSEQ multiplex PCR. The profile shows about 12,000 clones, approximately 80% of them singletons. CDR1 is MNHEY, CDR2 SMNVEV, per germline (reference sequence). V trimming: 6 bases; J trimming: 4 bases; junction bases outside the gene matches: 9. The CDR3 length is 15 residues. On this clone: Its antigen remains unknown.

This receptor was identified in a human donor with non-small cell lung cancer. The rearrangement uses TRBV27 and TRBJ1-5; 7 positions agree with TRBD1. Sample: lung tumor tissue. CDR3 nucleotide sequence: TGTGCCAGCAGAATCGGACAGGACAGGAATCAGCCCCAGCATTTT. Its protein is CASRIGQDRNQPQHF.